Below are 32 T cell receptor beta chains sequenced from a single sample in a study of cytomegalovirus exposure and HLA in healthy donors. Use of 60 Vbeta and 13 Jbeta primers characterized the PCR. Data came from immunoSEQ multiplex PCR; TCRdb stores just in-frame clones and leaves some out. This table has 90,000 to 120,000 clones, over 9.5% appearing once. Sequencing was carried out using PBMCs. The receptor source for this set is a man in his forties in good health and CMV-seropositive.

The V call is TRBV5-1, the J call TRBJ2-1; 9 bases are a match to TRBD2. The ends lost 0 bases at V and 2 bases at J; junction bases unmatched: 0. The CDR3 runs to 15 residues. Per the germline V gene, CDR1 is SGHRS and CDR2 is YFSETQ. The CDR3 coding sequence is TGCGCCAGCAGCTTGGCTAGCGGGGCCTACAATGAGCAGTTCTTC. Protein product: CASSLASGAYNEQFF.

The rearrangement uses TRBV6-1 and TRBJ1-1, with D perhaps matching TRBD1 (6 bases). The V gene's germline CDR1 is MNHNS and CDR2 SASEGT. V lost 7 bases and J lost 1, with 10 bases in between. This CDR3 spans 13 amino acids. Written as DNA, the CDR3 is TGTGCCAGCACCGCACAGGGGAACACTGAAGCTTTCTTT. Translating it yields CASTAQGNTEAFF.

J is TRBJ1-2 and V is TRBV5-4; 9 bases are shared with TRBD1. After removal of 3 bases from V and 8 bases from J, the junction contained 11 bases not matched to a gene. Germline V gene lookup returns CDR1 SGHNT and CDR2 YYREEE (reference sequence). The CDR3 contains 15 residues. CDR3: CASSSPKQGAGGYTF. DNA of the CDR3: TGTGCCAGCAGCTCGCCCAAACAGGGGGCGGGCGGCTACACCTTC.

This clone appeared a few times. V usage is TRBV6-5 and J usage is TRBJ1-2; D may be TRBD1 (6 bases). This CDR3 comprises 15 residues. The germline V and J ends were trimmed by 6 bases and 6 bases, with 20 bases remaining between them. Germline CDR1 and CDR2: MNHEY and SVGAGI. The CDR3 nucleotides are TGTGCCAGCAGAACGTTCTTGGGGGGGCGGGATGGCTACACCTTC. Translated: CASRTFLGGRDGYTF.

This rearrangement joins TRBV5-6 to TRBJ2-1; D not resolved. In germline, CDR1 is SGHDT, CDR2 YYEEEE. The CDR3 is 16 residues long. The V gene lost 0 bases and the J gene lost 4 bases, with 14 bases spanning the gap. CDR3 sequence (DNA): TGTGCCAGCAGCTTGGTCCTAGACGGCCCTTACAATGAGCAGTTCTTC. Amino acids: CASSLVLDGPYNEQFF.

The CDR3 coding sequence is TGTGCCAGCAGCGTCCCCGGGACAGGTGGGGTAAGGCAGTTCTTC. Its translation: CASSVPGTGGVRQFF. This chain connects TRBV5-4 to TRBJ2-1, with TRBD1 matching 8 bases. Trimming took 4 bases from V and 12 from J; bases not matched to a gene: 15. The CDR3 length is 15 residues. Germline V CDR1 and CDR2: SGHNT, YYREEE (reference sequence).

This chain connects TRBV28 to TRBJ2-6, with 7 bases aligning to TRBD1. Germline CDR1 and CDR2: MDHEN and SYDVKM. The CDR3 covers 15 residues. With 7 bases clipped from V and 3 bases from J, the junction kept 6 bases outside the gene matches. CDR3 nucleotide sequence: TGTGCCAGCACCCCTCACAGGGGTGGGGCCAACGTCCTGACTTTC. This encodes CASTPHRGGANVLTF.

Only a few counts were recorded for this clone. The chain combines TRBV2 with TRBJ1-1, with TRBD1 as a possible D gene (5 bases). The CDR3 extends over 13 amino acids. V gave up 7 bases and J gave up 0 bases, with 9 bases separating them. Looked up from germline, CDR1 is SNHLY and CDR2 is FYNNEI. The CDR3 DNA is TGTGCCAGCAATAGGGGTGTGAACACTGAAGCTTTCTTT. As protein: CASNRGVNTEAFF.

This sequence joins TRBV29-1 and TRBJ1-2; unclear D gene. CDR3 length: 12 residues. Germline lookup yields CDR1 SQVTM and CDR2 ANQGSEA. V was clipped by 3 bases and J by 5 bases, with 10 bases between them. The CDR3 DNA sequence: TGCAGCGTTGAGGAGGGTGGGTATGGCTACACCTTC. Encoded protein: CSVEEGGYGYTF.

This clone has a handful of counts. The genes are TRBV28 and TRBJ2-1, with TRBD2 identical over 10 bases. Germline V gene sequence: CDR1 MDHEN, CDR2 SYDVKM. The J segment lost 4 bases and the V segment lost 9 bases, leaving 6 bases of the junction unmatched. The CDR3 is 14 residues long. The CDR3 sequence: CASTSGAGYNEQFF. CDR3 sequence (DNA): TGTGCCAGTACTAGCGGGGCCGGATACAATGAGCAGTTCTTC.

About this clone: One end of the junction fails to match germline, which may point to a read error. The chain combines TRBV7-2 with TRBJ2-7; D possibly corresponds to TRBD2 (5 bases). Germline loops: CDR1 SGHTA, CDR2 FQGNSA. This CDR3 is 14 amino acids long. The CDR3 DNA is TGTGCCAGCAGCGTAGCCGGGATTTACTACGAGCAGTACTTC. Protein product: CASSVAGIYYEQYF.

This clone was seen a handful of times. The chain has TRBV6-4 and TRBJ2-1; D unresolved. From germline, CDR1 is MRHNA and CDR2 SNTAGT. The CDR3 runs to 14 residues. The V end lost 8 bases, the J end lost 3 bases, and 14 bases lay between the germline ends. This chain's CDR3 is CASEYTSFYNEQFF. CDR3 nucleotides: TGTGCCAGCGAGTATACGTCTTTCTACAATGAGCAGTTCTTC.

This clone turned up a few times. The CDR3 reads CASSFRVSYEQYF. The CDR3 nucleotides are TGTGCCAGCAGTTTCAGGGTTTCCTACGAGCAGTACTTC. V and J are TRBV27 and TRBJ2-5, with D tentatively TRBD1 (5 bases). The J call is doubtful: the DNA matches TRBJ2-7 better. CDR3 size: 13 residues. Looked up from germline, CDR1 is MNHEY and CDR2 is SMNVEV (reference sequence).

The chain has TRBV6-5 and TRBJ1-5; 7 bases line up with TRBD1. Germline lookup yields CDR1 MNHEY and CDR2 SVGAGI. The length of the CDR3 is 16 residues. V gave up 0 bases and J gave up 6 bases; unmatched junction bases: 8. CDR3 region: CASSYSPDRASQPQHF. CDR3 nucleotides: TGTGCCAGCAGTTACTCACCCGACAGGGCATCTCAGCCCCAGCATTTT.

The table lists this clone with a few counts. The chain is built from TRBV15 and TRBJ2-1; 13 nucleotides agree with TRBD2. The germline V gene encodes CDR1 LNHNV and CDR2 YYDKDF (reference sequence). The CDR3 is 15 amino acids. J lost 9 bases, V lost 3 bases, and 5 bases had no gene match. CDR3 DNA sequence: TGTGCCACCAGCAGTCCGGGACTAGCGGGACCTGAGCAGTTCTTC. As protein: CATSSPGLAGPEQFF.

This clone has just one count. V usage is TRBV9 and J usage is TRBJ2-5; 15 bases are a match to TRBD2. The CDR3 loop spans 17 amino acids. J gave up 5 bases and V 4 bases, and 9 bases lay outside the gene matches. Germline V CDR1 and CDR2: SGDLS, YYNGEE. CDR3 protein: CASSQGTSGRMGETQYF. The CDR3 coding sequence is TGTGCCAGCAGCCAAGGGACTAGCGGGAGGATGGGGGAGACCCAGTACTTC.

The rearrangement joins TRBV28 to TRBJ2-1, with TRBD1 as a possible D gene (5 bases). The CDR3 loop spans 13 amino acids. CDR1 MDHEN and CDR2 SYDVKM come from the germline V gene. Deletions cut 3 bases from V and 10 bases from J, with 13 bases between. The DNA for the CDR3 is TGTGCCAGCAGTTTCCAAGGGGTAGTAGAGCAGTTCTTC. Its protein is CASSFQGVVEQFF.

V is TRBV7-8 and J is TRBJ2-7, with 7 bases fitting TRBD1. CDR1 and CDR2 (germline): SGHVS, FQNEAQ. This CDR3 comprises 14 residues. V gave up 6 bases and J gave up 3 bases; unmatched junction bases: 8. CDR3 region: CASSPPGQIYEQYF. CDR3 in DNA: TGTGCCAGCAGTCCCCCGGGACAGATCTACGAGCAGTACTTC.

This clone has a handful of counts. The chain is built from TRBV2 and TRBJ1-2; D is perhaps TRBD1 (5 bases). CDR3 length: 14 amino acids. Trimming took off 5 bases at V and 4 bases at J, with 14 bases between the two ends. Germline V lookup: CDR1 SNHLY, CDR2 FYNNEI. CDR3 residues: CASSSGDPRYGYTF. CDR3 sequence (DNA): TGTGCCAGCAGTTCGGGGGACCCGCGCTATGGCTACACCTTC.

Only a few counts were recorded for this clone. The chain recombines TRBV11-1 with TRBJ2-5; D is ambiguous. CDR3 length: 15 amino acids. Per the germline V gene, CDR1 is SGHAT and CDR2 is FQDESV (reference sequence). V dropped 0 bases and J dropped 5 bases, with 13 bases sitting between them. The DNA of the CDR3 is TGTGCCAGCAGCTTAGCGAGACATCTCCCGGAGACCCAGTACTTC. Its protein product is CASSLARHLPETQYF.

In this sample, this clone turned up a few times. The gene calls are TRBV19 and TRBJ1-3; D uncertain. The CDR3 runs to 15 residues. Germline CDR1 is LNHDA and CDR2 is SQIVND (reference sequence). The V end lost 3 bases, the J end lost 0 bases, and 9 bases lay between the germline ends. The CDR3 DNA is TGTGCCAGTAGTATCTCCAGGTTCTCTGGAAACACCATATATTTT. Its protein is CASSISRFSGNTIYF. The full variable domain, completed using reference TRBV19 and TRBJ1-3, is DGGITQSPKYLFRKEGQNVTLSCEQNLNHDAMYWYRQDPGQGLRLIYYSQIVNDFQKGDIAEGYSVSREKKESFPLTVTSAQKNPTAFYLCASSISRFSGNTIYFGEGSWLTVV.

This clone was seen more than once but under ten times. The V gene is TRBV28, the J gene TRBJ2-3; D is perhaps TRBD2 (7 bases). Germline CDR1 MDHEN, CDR2 SYDVKM. The length of the CDR3 is 14 residues. The ends were cut back, 8 bases at V and 5 bases at J, with 17 bases in the middle. The CDR3 is CASHRGGGGDTQYF. Here the CDR3 DNA reads TGTGCCAGCCACCGCGGGGGCGGGGGAGATACGCAGTATTTT.

This clone was seen more than once but under ten times. The rearrangement uses TRBV19 and TRBJ1-2; 7 nucleotides agree with TRBD1. J was trimmed by 4 bases and V by 6 bases; bases with no gene match: 5. The CDR3 totals 13 residues. Germline V gene data show CDR1 as LNHDA and CDR2 as SQIVND (reference sequence). CDR3 in amino acids: CASRTQGIYGYTF. Here the CDR3 DNA reads TGTGCCAGTAGAACACAGGGGATCTATGGCTACACCTTC. Full variable domain (rest looked up from reference TRBV19 and TRBJ1-2): DGGITQSPKYLFRKEGQNVTLSCEQNLNHDAMYWYRQDPGQGLRLIYYSQIVNDFQKGDIAEGYSVSREKKESFPLTVTSAQKNPTAFYLCASRTQGIYGYTFGSGTRLTVV.

This chain links TRBV25-1 with TRBJ2-5; 7 bases are shared with TRBD2. The CDR3 length is 14 residues. V lost 4 bases and J lost 1; bases outside the gene matches: 3. Germline CDR1 and CDR2: MGHDK and SYGVNS. CDR3 nucleotide sequence: TGTGCCAGCAGTGCCGGACTAGTCCAAGAGACCCAGTACTTC. It encodes CASSAGLVQETQYF.

The genes are TRBV4-2 and TRBJ2-7; 9 bases agree with TRBD2. CDR1 and CDR2 from the germline V gene are LGHNA and YNFKEQ. Trimming removed 4 bases from V and 4 bases from J; junction bases left unmatched: 11. This CDR3 has 16 residues. The DNA for the CDR3 is TGTGCCAGCAGCCCCGCTAGGCGGGAGGGCCGGTACGAGCAGTACTTC. Translation: CASSPARREGRYEQYF.

This chain connects TRBV19 to TRBJ2-7; D perhaps matches TRBD2 (6 bases). The CDR3 has 14 amino acids. V was cut by 5 bases and J by 6 bases, with 17 bases left in between. Looked up from germline, CDR1 is LNHDA and CDR2 is SQIVND (reference sequence). DNA for the CDR3: TGTGCCAGTAGTGTCGGGACTCTCTTCGGCGAGCAGTACTTC. This codes for CASSVGTLFGEQYF.

In regard to this clone: A junction end diverges from the germline sequence, so it may reflect a read error. V and J are TRBV6-6 and TRBJ1-2; D perhaps matches TRBD1 (6 bases). The germline V gene has CDR1 MNHNY and CDR2 SVGAGI (reference sequence). This CDR3 has 12 amino acids. This chain's CDR3 is CASSPGAYGSTF. In DNA form, the CDR3 reads TGTGCCAGCAGCCCAGGGGCCTATGGCTCCACCTTC.

This clone occurred a few times. V usage is TRBV15 and J usage is TRBJ2-7; 8 bases are a match to TRBD2. Germline V gives CDR1 LNHNV, CDR2 YYDKDF (reference sequence). After removal of 3 bases from V and 4 bases from J, the junction contained 14 bases not matched to a gene. The CDR3 is 17 amino acids. In nucleotides, the CDR3 is TGTGCCACCAGCAGTAGCAACTACCGGGAGGGGTCATACGAGCAGTACTTC. Its translation: CATSSSNYREGSYEQYF.

This clone was observed many times. V gene TRBV6-5 combines with J gene TRBJ2-7, with D perhaps matching TRBD2 (7 bases). Per the germline V gene, CDR1 is MNHEY and CDR2 is SVGAGI. The CDR3 runs 13 residues. The CDR3, as DNA: TGTGTCACGGGGGGCTCCTCTTCCTACGAGCAGTACTTC. Its protein is CVTGGSSSYEQYF.

The gene calls are TRBV6-5 and TRBJ2-3, with D possibly being TRBD2 (5 bases). The CDR3 consists of 15 residues. CDR1 is MNHEY, CDR2 SVGAGI, per germline. V lost 2 bases, J lost 6 bases, and 15 bases lay in between. The CDR3 DNA reads TGTGCCAGCAGTTACCTCGGGTCTTCGGGGGATACGCAGTATTTT. Translation gives CASSYLGSSGDTQYF.

Here the CDR3 reads CASRTSTGELFF. The CDR3 DNA reads as TGTGCCAGCAGGACTAGCACCGGGGAGCTGTTTTTT. The chain joins TRBV2 to TRBJ2-2, with a possible D match to TRBD2 (6 bases). Germline values: CDR1 SNHLY, CDR2 FYNNEI. Deletions cut 6 bases from V and 4 bases from J, with 6 bases between. This CDR3 has 12 amino acids.

This clone was detected a few times. The chain has TRBV2 and TRBJ2-1; maybe TRBD2 (7 bases). Germline V gives CDR1 SNHLY, CDR2 FYNNEI. The CDR3 is made up of 15 amino acids. V lost 10 bases and J lost 6, with 22 bases in between. The CDR3 region is CANFRGASRPNEQFF. The CDR3 bases are TGTGCCAACTTTCGGGGGGCTTCCCGCCCCAATGAGCAGTTCTTC.